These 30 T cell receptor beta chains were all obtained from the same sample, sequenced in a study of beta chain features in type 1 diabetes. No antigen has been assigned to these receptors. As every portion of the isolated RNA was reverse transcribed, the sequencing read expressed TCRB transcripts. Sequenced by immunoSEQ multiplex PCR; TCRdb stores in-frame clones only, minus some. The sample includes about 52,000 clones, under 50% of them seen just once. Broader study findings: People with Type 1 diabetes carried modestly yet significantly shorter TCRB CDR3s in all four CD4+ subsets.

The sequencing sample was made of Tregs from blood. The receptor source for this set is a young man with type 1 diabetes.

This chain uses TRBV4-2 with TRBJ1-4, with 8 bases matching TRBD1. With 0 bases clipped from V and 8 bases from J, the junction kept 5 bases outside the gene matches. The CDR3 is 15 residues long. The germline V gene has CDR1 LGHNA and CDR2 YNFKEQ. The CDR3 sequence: CASSQDGQGREKLFF. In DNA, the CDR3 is TGTGCCAGCAGCCAAGACGGACAGGGAAGGGAAAAACTGTTTTTT.

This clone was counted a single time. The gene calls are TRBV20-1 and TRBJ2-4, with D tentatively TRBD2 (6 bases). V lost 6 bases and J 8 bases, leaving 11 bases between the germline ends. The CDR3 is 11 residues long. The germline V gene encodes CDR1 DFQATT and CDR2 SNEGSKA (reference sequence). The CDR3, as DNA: TGCAGTGCGGGCGGGGAGGACATTCAGTACTTC. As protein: CSAGGEDIQYF.

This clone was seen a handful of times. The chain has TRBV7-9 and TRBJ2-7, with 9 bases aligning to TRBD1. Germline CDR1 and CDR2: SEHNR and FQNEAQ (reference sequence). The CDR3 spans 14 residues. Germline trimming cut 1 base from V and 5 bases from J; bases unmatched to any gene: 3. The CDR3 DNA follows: TGTGCCAGCAGCTTAGGACAGGGGGACGACGAGCAGTACTTC. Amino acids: CASSLGQGDDEQYF.

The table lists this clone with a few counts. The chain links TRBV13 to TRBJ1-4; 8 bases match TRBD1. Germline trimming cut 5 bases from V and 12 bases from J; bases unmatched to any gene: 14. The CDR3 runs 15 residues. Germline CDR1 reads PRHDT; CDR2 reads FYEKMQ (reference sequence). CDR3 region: CASSTYGQGGRELFF. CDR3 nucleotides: TGTGCCAGCAGCACCTATGGACAGGGAGGGAGAGAACTGTTTTTT.

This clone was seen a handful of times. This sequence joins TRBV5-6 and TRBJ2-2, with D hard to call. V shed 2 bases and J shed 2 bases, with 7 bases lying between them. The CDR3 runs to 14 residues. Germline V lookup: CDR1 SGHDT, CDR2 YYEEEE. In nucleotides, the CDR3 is TGTGCCAGCAGCTTTGGAGCCAACACCGGGGAGCTGTTTTTT. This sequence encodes CASSFGANTGELFF.

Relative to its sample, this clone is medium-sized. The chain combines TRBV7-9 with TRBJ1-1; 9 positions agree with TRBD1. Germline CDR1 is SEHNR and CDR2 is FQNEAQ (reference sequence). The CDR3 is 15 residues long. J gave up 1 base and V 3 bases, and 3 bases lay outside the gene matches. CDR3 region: CASSFPGQGNTEAFF. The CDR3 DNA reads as TGTGCCAGCAGCTTCCCGGGACAGGGGAACACTGAAGCTTTCTTT.

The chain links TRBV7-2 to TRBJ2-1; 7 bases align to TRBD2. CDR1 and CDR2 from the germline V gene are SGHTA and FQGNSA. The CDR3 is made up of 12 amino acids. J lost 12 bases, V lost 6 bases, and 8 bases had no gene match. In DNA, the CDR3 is TGTGCCAGCAGATCTAGCGGAGGTAGGCAGTTCTTC. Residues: CASRSSGGRQFF.

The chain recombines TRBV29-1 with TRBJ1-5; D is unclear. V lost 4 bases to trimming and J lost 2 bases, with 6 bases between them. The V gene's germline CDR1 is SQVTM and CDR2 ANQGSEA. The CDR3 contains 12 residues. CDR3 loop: CSVVSGNQPQHF. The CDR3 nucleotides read TGCAGCGTTGTATCTGGCAATCAGCCCCAGCATTTT.

DNA for the CDR3: TGCAGTGCTAGGGTAGTCGCCGAGCAGTTCTTC. This encodes CSARVVAEQFF. The chain employs TRBV20-1 and TRBJ2-1; no definite D call. The CDR3 length is 11 residues. V lost 3 bases, J lost 10 bases, and 10 bases lay in between. In germline, CDR1 is DFQATT, CDR2 SNEGSKA (reference sequence).

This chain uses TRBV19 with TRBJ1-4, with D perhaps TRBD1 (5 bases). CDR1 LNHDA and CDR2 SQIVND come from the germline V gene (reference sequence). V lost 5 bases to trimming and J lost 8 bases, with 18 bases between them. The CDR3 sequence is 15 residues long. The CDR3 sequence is CASSGRTWGHEKLFF. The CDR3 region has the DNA TGTGCCAGTAGTGGTCGGACATGGGGTCACGAAAAACTGTTTTTT.

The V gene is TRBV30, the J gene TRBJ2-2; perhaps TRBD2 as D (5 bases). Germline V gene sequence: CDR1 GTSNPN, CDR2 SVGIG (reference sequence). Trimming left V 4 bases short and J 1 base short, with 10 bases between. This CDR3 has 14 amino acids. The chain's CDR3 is CAWTRAVNTGELFF. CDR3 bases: TGTGCCTGGACGAGAGCGGTGAACACCGGGGAGCTGTTTTTT.

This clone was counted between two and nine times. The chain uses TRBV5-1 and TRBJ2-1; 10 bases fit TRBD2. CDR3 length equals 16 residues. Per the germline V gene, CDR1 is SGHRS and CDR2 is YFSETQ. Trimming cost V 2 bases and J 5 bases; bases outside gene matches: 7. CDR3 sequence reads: CASSLLPSGGDNEQFF. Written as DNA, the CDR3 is TGCGCCAGCAGCTTACTTCCTAGCGGGGGAGACAATGAGCAGTTCTTC.

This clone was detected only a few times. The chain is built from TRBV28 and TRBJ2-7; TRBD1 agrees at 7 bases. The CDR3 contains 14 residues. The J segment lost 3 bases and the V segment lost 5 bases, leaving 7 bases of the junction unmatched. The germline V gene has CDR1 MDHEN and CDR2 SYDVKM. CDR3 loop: CASSPTGQIYEQYF. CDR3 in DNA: TGTGCCAGCAGTCCGACGGGACAGATCTACGAGCAGTACTTC.

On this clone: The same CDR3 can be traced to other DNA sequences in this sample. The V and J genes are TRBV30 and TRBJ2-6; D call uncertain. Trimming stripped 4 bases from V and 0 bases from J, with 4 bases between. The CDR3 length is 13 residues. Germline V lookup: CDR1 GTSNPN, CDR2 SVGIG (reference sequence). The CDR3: CAWTLSGANVLTF. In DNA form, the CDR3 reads TGTGCCTGGACTCTCTCTGGGGCCAACGTCCTGACTTTC.

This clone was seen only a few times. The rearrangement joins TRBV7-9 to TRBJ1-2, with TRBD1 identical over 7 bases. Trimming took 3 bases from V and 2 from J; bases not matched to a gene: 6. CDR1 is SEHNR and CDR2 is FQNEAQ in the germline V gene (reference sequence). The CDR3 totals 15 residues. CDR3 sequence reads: CASSFKGTVNYGYTF. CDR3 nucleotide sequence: TGTGCCAGCAGCTTCAAGGGGACAGTCAACTATGGCTACACCTTC.

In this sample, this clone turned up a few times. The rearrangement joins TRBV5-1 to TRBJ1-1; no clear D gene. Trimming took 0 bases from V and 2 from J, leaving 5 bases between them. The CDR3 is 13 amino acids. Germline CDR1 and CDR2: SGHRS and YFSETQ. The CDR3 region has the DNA TGCGCCAGCAGCTTGGACTCTAACACTGAAGCTTTCTTT. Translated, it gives CASSLDSNTEAFF.

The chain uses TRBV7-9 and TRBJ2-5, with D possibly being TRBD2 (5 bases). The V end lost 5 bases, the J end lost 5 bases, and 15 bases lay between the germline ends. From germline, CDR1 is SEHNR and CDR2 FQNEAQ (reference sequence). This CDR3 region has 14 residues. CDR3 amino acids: CASSQEEGPETQYF. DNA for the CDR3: TGTGCCAGCAGCCAAGAAGAGGGTCCCGAGACCCAGTACTTC.

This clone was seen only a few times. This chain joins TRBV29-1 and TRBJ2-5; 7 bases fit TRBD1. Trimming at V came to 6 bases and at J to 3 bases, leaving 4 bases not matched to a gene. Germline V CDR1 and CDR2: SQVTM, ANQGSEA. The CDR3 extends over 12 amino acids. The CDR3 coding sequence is TGCAGCGTCGGGACAGCTAAAGAGACCCAGTACTTC. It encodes CSVGTAKETQYF. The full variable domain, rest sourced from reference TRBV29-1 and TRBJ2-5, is SAVISQKPSRDICQRGTSLTIQCQVDSQVTMMFWYRQQPGQSLTLIATANQGSEATYESGFVIDKFPISRPNLTFSTLTVSNMSPEDSSIYLCSVGTAKETQYFGPGTRLLVL.

This CDR3 is CASSVLGTSRGDTQYF. In DNA, the CDR3 is TGTGCCAGCAGCGTTCTAGGGACTAGCCGAGGCGATACGCAGTATTTT. V and J are TRBV7-8 and TRBJ2-3; 9 bases line up with TRBD2. The V gene's germline CDR1 is SGHVS and CDR2 FQNEAQ. The CDR3 length is 16 residues. V trimming: 5 bases; J trimming: 6 bases; junction bases outside the gene matches: 12.

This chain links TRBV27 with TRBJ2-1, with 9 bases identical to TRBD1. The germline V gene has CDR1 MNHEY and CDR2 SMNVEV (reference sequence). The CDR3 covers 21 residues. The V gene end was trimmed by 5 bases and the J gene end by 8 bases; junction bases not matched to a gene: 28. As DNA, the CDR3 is TGTGCCAGCAGTGCCAAGTCCGGGACAGGGCGCGCGCGATCGGCGCGCGATGAGCAGTTCTTC. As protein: CASSAKSGTGRARSARDEQFF.

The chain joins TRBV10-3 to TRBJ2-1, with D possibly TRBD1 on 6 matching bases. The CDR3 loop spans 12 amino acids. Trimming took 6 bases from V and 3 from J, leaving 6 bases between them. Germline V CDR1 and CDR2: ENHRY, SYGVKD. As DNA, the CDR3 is TGTGCCATCAGGGACAGCTACAATGAGCAGTTCTTC. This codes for CAIRDSYNEQFF.

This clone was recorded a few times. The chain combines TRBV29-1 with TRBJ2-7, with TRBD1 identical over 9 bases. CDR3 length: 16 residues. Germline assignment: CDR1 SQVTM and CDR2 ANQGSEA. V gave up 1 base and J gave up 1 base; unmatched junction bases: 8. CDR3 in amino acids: CSVEGTGEGRSYEQYF. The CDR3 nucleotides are TGCAGCGTTGAAGGGACAGGGGAAGGAAGGTCCTACGAGCAGTACTTC.

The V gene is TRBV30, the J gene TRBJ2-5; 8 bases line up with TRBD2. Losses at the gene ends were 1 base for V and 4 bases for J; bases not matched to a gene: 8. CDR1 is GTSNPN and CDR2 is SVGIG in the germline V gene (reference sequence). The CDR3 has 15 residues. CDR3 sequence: CAWSGFGRASETQYF. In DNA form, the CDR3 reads TGTGCCTGGAGTGGTTTCGGGAGGGCCTCAGAGACCCAGTACTTC.

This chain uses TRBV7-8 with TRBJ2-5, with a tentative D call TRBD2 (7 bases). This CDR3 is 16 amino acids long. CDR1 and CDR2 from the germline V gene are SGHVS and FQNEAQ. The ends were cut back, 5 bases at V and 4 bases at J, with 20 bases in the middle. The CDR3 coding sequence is TGTGCCAGCAGCAGGCTCACCCGGGGAGGGGGAGAGACCCAGTACTTC. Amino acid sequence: CASSRLTRGGGETQYF.

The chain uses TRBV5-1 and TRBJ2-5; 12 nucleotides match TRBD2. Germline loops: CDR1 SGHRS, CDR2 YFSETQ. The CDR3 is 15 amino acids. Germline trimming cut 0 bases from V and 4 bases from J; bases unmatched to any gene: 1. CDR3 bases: TGCGCCAGCAGCTTGGAGACTAGCGGGAGAGAGACCCAGTACTTC. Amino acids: CASSLETSGRETQYF.

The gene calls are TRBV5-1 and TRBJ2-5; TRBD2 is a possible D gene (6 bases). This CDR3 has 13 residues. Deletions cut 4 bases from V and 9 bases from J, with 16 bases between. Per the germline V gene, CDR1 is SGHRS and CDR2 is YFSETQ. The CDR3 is CASSEDGGAAQYF. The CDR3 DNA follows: TGCGCCAGCAGCGAGGACGGCGGGGCGGCCCAGTACTTC.

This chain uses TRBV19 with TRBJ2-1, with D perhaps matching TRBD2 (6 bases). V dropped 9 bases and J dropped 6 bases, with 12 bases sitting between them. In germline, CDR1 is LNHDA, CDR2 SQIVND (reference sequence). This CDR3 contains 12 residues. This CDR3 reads CASFAGFNEQFF. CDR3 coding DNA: TGTGCCAGCTTCGCGGGGTTCAATGAGCAGTTCTTC. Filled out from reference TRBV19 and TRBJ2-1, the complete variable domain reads DGGITQSPKYLFRKEGQNVTLSCEQNLNHDAMYWYRQDPGQGLRLIYYSQIVNDFQKGDIAEGYSVSREKKESFPLTVTSAQKNPTAFYLCASFAGFNEQFFGPGTRLTVL.

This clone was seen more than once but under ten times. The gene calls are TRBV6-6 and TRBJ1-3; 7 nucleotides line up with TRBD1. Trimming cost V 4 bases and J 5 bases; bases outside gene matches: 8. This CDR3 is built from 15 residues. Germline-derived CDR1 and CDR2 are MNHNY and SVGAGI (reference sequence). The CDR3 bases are TGTGCCAGCAGTTCCCCCGGGACAGCCAGAAACACCATATATTTT. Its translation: CASSSPGTARNTIYF.

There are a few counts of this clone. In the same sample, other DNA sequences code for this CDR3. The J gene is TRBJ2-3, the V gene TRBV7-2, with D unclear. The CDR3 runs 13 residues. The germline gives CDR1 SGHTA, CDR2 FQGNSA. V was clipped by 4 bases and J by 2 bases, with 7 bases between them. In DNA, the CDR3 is TGTGCCAGCAGCTCCCTAGTCACAGATACGCAGTATTTT. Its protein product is CASSSLVTDTQYF.

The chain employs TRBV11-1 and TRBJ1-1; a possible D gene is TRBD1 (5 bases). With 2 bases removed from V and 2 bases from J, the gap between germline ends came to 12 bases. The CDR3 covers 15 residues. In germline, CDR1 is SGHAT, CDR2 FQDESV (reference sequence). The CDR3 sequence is CASSLPNQGNTEAFF. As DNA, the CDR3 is TGTGCCAGCAGCTTACCGAATCAGGGTAACACTGAAGCTTTCTTT.